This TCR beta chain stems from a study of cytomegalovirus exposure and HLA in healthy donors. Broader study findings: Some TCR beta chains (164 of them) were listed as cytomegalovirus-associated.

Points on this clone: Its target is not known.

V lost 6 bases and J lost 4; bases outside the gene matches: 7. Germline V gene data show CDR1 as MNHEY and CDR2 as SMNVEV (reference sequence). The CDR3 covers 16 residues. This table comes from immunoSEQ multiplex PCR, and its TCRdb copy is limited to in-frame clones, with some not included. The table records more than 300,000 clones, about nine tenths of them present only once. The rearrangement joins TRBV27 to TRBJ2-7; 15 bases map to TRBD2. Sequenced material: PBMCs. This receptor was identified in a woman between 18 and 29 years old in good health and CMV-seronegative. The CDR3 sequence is CASSLGLAGGFYEQYF. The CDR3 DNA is TGTGCCAGCAGCCTGGGACTAGCGGGAGGTTTTTACGAGCAGTACTTC.